One and the same sample provided the 9 T cell receptor beta chains below, sequenced in a study of T-cell memory formation after mild COVID-19. TCRdb analysed the 5' RACE reads with MiXCR anew, one entry per CDR3 protein. The repertoire consists of some 13,000 distinct CDR3 sequences, with more than 10% occurring once and the leading ten covering 49%. The sample consisted of PBMCs or a T cell subset sorted from them (not recorded which). The source of these receptors is an adult woman who had mild COVID-19 (a few samples of this study predate the infection). Cell type and time point are not known.

The J gene is TRBJ2-2, the V gene TRBV12-3 or TRBV12-4; no reliable D call. The CDR3 is 13 amino acids. With 5 bases removed from V and 7 bases from J, the gap between germline ends came to 11 bases. Here the CDR3 reads CASSLRSDGELFF. For the CDR3, the DNA is TGTGCCAGCAGTCTGAGGAGCGACGGGGAGCTGTTTTTT.

This clonotype was picked up many times. V and J are TRBV25-1 and TRBJ2-3, with D perhaps matching TRBD2 (7 bases). Trimming removed 9 bases at V and 6 bases at J, with 16 bases between. CDR1 and CDR2 (germline): MGHDK, SYGVNS. The CDR3 contains 13 residues. CDR3 amino acids: CASGGGAADTQYF. The CDR3 nucleotides are TGTGCCAGTGGGGGGGGCGCGGCCGATACGCAGTATTTT.

At least ten counts were recorded for this clonotype. The chain is built from TRBV7-9 and TRBJ2-5, with 7 bases that match TRBD2. Trimming at V came to 8 bases and at J to 5 bases, leaving 20 bases not matched to a gene. The V gene's germline CDR1 is SEHNR and CDR2 FQNEAQ (reference sequence). The CDR3 contains 17 residues. CDR3 residues: CASRTPFTAGKEETQYF. CDR3 nucleotides: TGTGCCAGCCGTACCCCCTTCACAGCGGGAAAGGAGGAGACCCAGTACTTC.

This clonotype appeared many times. The chain uses TRBV9 and TRBJ2-1; the D gene is possibly TRBD2 (6 bases). Between the trimmed V and J ends, which lost 5 bases and 2 bases, there was a span of 14 bases. The CDR3 loop spans 15 amino acids. Looked up from germline, CDR1 is SGDLS and CDR2 is YYNGEE. The CDR3 here is CASRSGHDPYNEQFF. CDR3 coding DNA: TGTGCCAGCAGGAGCGGGCATGATCCCTACAATGAGCAGTTCTTC.

The table lists this clonotype with many counts. V and J are TRBV7-8 and TRBJ2-1; 9 nucleotides match TRBD2. V trimming: 4 bases; J trimming: 1 base; junction bases outside the gene matches: 8. The CDR3 sequence is 17 residues long. Germline V gene data show CDR1 as SGHVS and CDR2 as FQNEAQ. The CDR3 DNA follows: TGTGCCAGCAGCTGGGGACTAGCCTTTCAATCCTACAATGAGCAGTTCTTC. Its protein is CASSWGLAFQSYNEQFF.

This sequence joins TRBV20-1 and TRBJ2-1; 10 positions match TRBD2. The CDR3 loop spans 14 amino acids. CDR1 DFQATT and CDR2 SNEGSKA come from the germline V gene (reference sequence). The V and J ends lost 2 bases and 8 bases, in that order; junction bases with no gene match: 6. The CDR3 DNA reads as TGCAGTGCTAGAACCAGCGGGGGGGCGGATGAGCAGTTCTTC. Protein product: CSARTSGGADEQFF.

V usage is TRBV7-2 and J usage is TRBJ1-2; TRBD1 aligns across 9 bases. The germline CDR1 and CDR2 sequences are SGHTA and FQGNSA. This CDR3 has 15 residues. With 5 bases clipped from V and 7 bases from J, the junction kept 11 bases outside the gene matches. The CDR3 nucleotides are TGTGCCAGCAGCATAACCGGGACAGGGTCAAGTGGCTACACCTTC. Translation: CASSITGTGSSGYTF.

This clonotype was seen at least ten times. The V call is TRBV27, the J call TRBJ2-7; D not certain. The CDR3 loop spans 15 amino acids. Germline V gives CDR1 MNHEY, CDR2 SMNVEV (reference sequence). The V gene lost 5 bases and the J gene lost 0 bases, with 14 bases spanning the gap. This CDR3 is CASSSPDPASYEQYF. CDR3 nucleotides: TGTGCCAGCAGTAGCCCGGACCCCGCCTCCTACGAGCAGTACTTC.

This clonotype was recorded many times. The chain joins TRBV13 to TRBJ2-1; unclear D gene. Trimming removed 3 bases at V and 9 bases at J, with 12 bases between. There are 13 residues in the CDR3. CDR1 and CDR2 (germline): PRHDT, FYEKMQ (reference sequence). As DNA, the CDR3 is TGTGCCAGCAGCTTTAACCGGGTTGTTGAGCAGTTCTTC. Protein product: CASSFNRVVEQFF.